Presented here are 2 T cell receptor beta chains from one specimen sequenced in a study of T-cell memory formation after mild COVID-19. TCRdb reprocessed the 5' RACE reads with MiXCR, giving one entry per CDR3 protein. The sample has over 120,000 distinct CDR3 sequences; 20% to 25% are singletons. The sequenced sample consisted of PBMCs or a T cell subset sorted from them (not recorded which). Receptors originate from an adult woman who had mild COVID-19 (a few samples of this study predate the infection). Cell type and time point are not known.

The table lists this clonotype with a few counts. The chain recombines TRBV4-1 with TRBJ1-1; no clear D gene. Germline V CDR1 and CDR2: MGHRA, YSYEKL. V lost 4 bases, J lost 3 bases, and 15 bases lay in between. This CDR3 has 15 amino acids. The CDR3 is CASSRNDDRDTEAFF. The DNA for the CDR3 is TGCGCCAGCAGCCGGAACGACGACCGGGACACTGAAGCTTTCTTT.

The CDR3 protein is CASSLVVGQPWGKLFF. CDR3 in DNA: TGTGCCAGCAGCTTAGTAGTCGGACAGCCCTGGGGAAAACTGTTTTTT. V gene TRBV7-9 combines with J gene TRBJ1-4; D is perhaps TRBD1 (6 bases). Germline values: CDR1 SEHNR, CDR2 FQNEAQ (reference sequence). CDR3 length: 16 amino acids. V was shortened by 1 base and J by 10 bases, with 19 bases between the two germline ends.